The clone carrying this TCR beta chain was seen only a few times. What it recognizes is unknown. The germline V gene encodes CDR1 SGHRS and CDR2 YFSETQ. This CDR3 comprises 15 residues. J lost 6 bases, V lost 0 bases, and 7 bases had no gene match. This sample is drawn from a study of T-cell memory formation after mild COVID-19. Study outcomes and limitations: Detection of some responders pre-infection suggested pre-existing cross-reactive memory T cells participated.

TCRdb reprocessed the 5' RACE reads with MiXCR, giving one entry per CDR3 protein. Of 270,000 or so distinct CDR3 sequences in the sample, around 15% were seen once. Specimen: PBMCs or a T cell subset sorted from them (not recorded which). This clonotype was obtained from a man younger than 35 who had mild COVID-19 (a few samples of this study predate the infection). Cell type and time point are not known. The chain uses TRBV5-1 and TRBJ2-7; the match to TRBD1 covers 9 bases. The DNA of the CDR3 is TGCGCCAGCAGCTTGGGTCCCGGGACAGGGCGCGAGCAGTACTTC. Residues: CASSLGPGTGREQYF.